The TCR beta chain described here comes from a study of blood T cells in healthy people across ages. With a J-beta primer mix and a sample-barcoded 5' primer, a second PCR ran about 7 to 11 cycles. TCRdb reprocessed the 5' RACE reads with MiXCR, giving one entry per CDR3 protein. The sample has about 540,000 distinct CDR3 sequences, around 24% seen once. Germline V gives CDR1 LGHDT, CDR2 YNNKEL (reference sequence). V was cut by 0 bases and J by 3 bases, with 15 bases left in between. The CDR3 is made up of 17 amino acids. This clonotype was detected once. In addition, the sample was reused for a study of T cells of mothers and their children.

This TCR came from a boy under 18 in good health. V gene TRBV3-1 combines with J gene TRBJ2-1; TRBD1 might be the D (5 bases). Sequencing input: blood. The CDR3 sequence: CASSQDQGFSNYNEQFF. The CDR3 DNA reads as TGTGCCAGCAGCCAAGATCAGGGCTTTTCGAACTACAATGAGCAGTTCTTC.